A selection of T cell receptor beta chains follows, all from one sample in a study of T cell responses to AZD1222 COVID-19 vaccine. Measured with immunoSEQ multiplex PCR; TCRdb has only the in-frame clones, and not every one. The sample shows roughly 120,000 clones, around 85% of them seen only once. Specimen: peripheral blood, collected 28 days after the second AZD1222 dose. These receptors were obtained from an adult who received the AZD1222 COVID-19 vaccine. CDR3s include the opening cysteine and the closing phenylalanine or tryptophan. The order of the fields is J gene, V gene, clone size, D gene, CDR3 DNA, CDR3 protein. D genes are given only for firm matches. Clone size is stated in some rows and not others, as once, few, many or a class when expanded.

>TRBJ2-3|TRBV2|.|.
TGTGCCAGCAGTGTGGTCTGGGGCACAGATACGCAGTATTTT
CASSVVWGTDTQYF
>TRBJ1-1|TRBV2|.|TRBD1
TGTGCCAGCAGTGTGGACAGGGGCTTAATGAACACTGAAGCTTTCTTT
CASSVDRGLMNTEAFF
>TRBJ1-2|TRBV24-1|.|.
TGTGCCACCAGTGAAGGGGAGTCCGCTGGTGGCTACACCTTC
CATSEGESAGGYTF
>TRBJ2-2|TRBV7-9|.|.
TGTGCCAGCAGCTTAGCGGCCAGGGTTAACGGGGAGCTGTTTTTT
CASSLAARVNGELFF
>TRBJ1-6|TRBV5-1|.|TRBD1
TGCGCCAGCAGCACGACAGGGTATAATTCACCCCTCCACTTT
CASSTTGYNSPLHF
>TRBJ1-3|TRBV28|.|.
TGTGCCAGCAGTTGGGGCTCTGGAAACACCATATATTTT
CASSWGSGNTIYF
>TRBJ1-2|TRBV30|.|.
TGTGCCGGCCGGGTTTTCGGGGGCTACACCTTC
CAGRVFGGYTF
>TRBJ2-2|TRBV2|.|.
TGTGCCAGCAGGGGACAAAAGAACACCGGGGAGCTGTTTTTT
CASRGQKNTGELFF
>TRBJ1-5|TRBV6-5|.|.
TGTGCCAGCAGGGCTAGGGGTCTTAATCAGCCCCAGCATTTT
CASRARGLNQPQHF
>TRBJ2-7|TRBV5-1|few|TRBD1
TGCGCCAGCAGCCAAAAGGGGGCTACAGAGCAGTACTTC
CASSQKGATEQYF
>TRBJ1-1|TRBV27|.|.
TGTGCCAGCAGTTTACATGGGGTCCCTGAAGCTTTCTTT
CASSLHGVPEAFF
>TRBJ1-4|TRBV28|.|.
TGTGCCAGCAGTTTACCCCGCAGCGGGGGGACTAATGAAAAACTGTTTTTT
CASSLPRSGGTNEKLFF
>TRBJ2-7|TRBV24-1|.|.
TGTGCCACCACCCCCGGGCGGTACCTTACCTACGAGCAGTACTTC
CATTPGRYLTYEQYF
>TRBJ2-1|TRBV18|.|.
TGTGCCAGCTCACCACTTCCCTGGGGGGACTACAATGAGCAGTTCTTC
CASSPLPWGDYNEQFF
>TRBJ1-6|TRBV28|.|.
TGTGCCAGCAGTTTATTGTCAGGGTCCTATAATTCACCCCTCCACTTT
CASSLLSGSYNSPLHF
>TRBJ2-5|TRBV5-4|.|.
TGTGCCAGCAGCCGGCAGAGGGGAGGGGGAGAGACCCAGTACTTC
CASSRQRGGGETQYF
>TRBJ1-2|TRBV3-1/TRBV3-2|few|.
TGTGCCAGCAGCCAGGATGGCTACACCTTC
CASSQDGYTF
>TRBJ2-5|TRBV3-1/TRBV3-2|.|.
TGTGCCAGCAGCCTGACTAGTCAGGGGGGGCAAGAGACCCAGTACTTC
CASSLTSQGGQETQYF
>TRBJ2-2|TRBV7-9|.|.
TGTGCCAGCAGCCTACTAGACATCAACACCGGGGAGCTGTTTTTT
CASSLLDINTGELFF
>TRBJ1-3|TRBV11-2|.|.
TGTGCCAGCAGCTTCGGAAACGGAAACACCATATATTTT
CASSFGNGNTIYF
>TRBJ1-2|TRBV6-5|.|TRBD1
TGTGCCAGCAGCTTGACAGGGGGCGCGTTAACTGGCTACACCTTC
CASSLTGGALTGYTF
>TRBJ1-2|TRBV19|.|.
TGTGCCAGTAAAAGCGACTGGGACTATGGCTACACCTTC
CASKSDWDYGYTF